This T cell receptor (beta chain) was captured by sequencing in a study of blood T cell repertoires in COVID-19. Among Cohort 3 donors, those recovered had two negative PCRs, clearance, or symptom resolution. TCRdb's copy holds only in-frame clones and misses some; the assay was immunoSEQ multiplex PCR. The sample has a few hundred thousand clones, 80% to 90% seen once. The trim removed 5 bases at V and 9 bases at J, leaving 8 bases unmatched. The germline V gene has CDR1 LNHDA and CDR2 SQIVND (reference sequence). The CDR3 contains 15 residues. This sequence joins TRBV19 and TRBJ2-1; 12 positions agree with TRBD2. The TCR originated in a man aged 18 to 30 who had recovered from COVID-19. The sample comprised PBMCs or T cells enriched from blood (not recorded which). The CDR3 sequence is CASSRTSGDRGEQFF. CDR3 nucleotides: TGTGCCAGTAGTCGGACTAGCGGGGACAGGGGTGAGCAGTTCTTC.